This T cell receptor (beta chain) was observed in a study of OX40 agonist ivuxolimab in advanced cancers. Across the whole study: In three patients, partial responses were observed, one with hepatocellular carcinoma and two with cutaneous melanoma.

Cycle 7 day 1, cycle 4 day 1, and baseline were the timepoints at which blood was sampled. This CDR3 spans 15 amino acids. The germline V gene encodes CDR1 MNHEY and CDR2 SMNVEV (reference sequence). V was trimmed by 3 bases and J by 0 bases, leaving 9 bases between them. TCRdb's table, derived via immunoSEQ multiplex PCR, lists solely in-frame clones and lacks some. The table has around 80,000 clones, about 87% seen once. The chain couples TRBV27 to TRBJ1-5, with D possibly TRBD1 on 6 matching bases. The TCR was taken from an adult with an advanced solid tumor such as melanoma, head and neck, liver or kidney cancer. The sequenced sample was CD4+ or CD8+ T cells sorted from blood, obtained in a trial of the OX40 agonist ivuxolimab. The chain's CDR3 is CASSFEGGSNQPQHF. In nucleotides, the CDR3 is TGTGCCAGCAGTTTTGAGGGGGGTAGCAATCAGCCCCAGCATTTT.